This T cell receptor (beta chain) was captured in a study of T-cell memory formation after mild COVID-19. Via MiXCR, TCRdb re-called the 5' RACE reads, giving one row per CDR3 protein. The repertoire holds some 250,000 distinct CDR3 sequences, with more than 15% as singletons. Study-level points and caveats: Second-wave clones that peaked on day 37 lacked confirmed SARS-CoV-2 specificity. Pre-infection memory harbored some responding clones, suggesting cross-reactive memory joined.

This clonotype occurred a few times. Its antigen is still unknown. The TCR originated in a man aged 18 to 35 who had mild COVID-19 (a few samples of this study predate the infection). Cell type and time point are not known. The sample consisted of PBMCs or a T cell subset sorted from them (not recorded which).

The CDR3 protein is CASSSGTGRSPLHF. CDR3 in DNA: TGCGCCAGCAGCTCCGGGACAGGGCGGTCACCCCTCCACTTT. The J gene is TRBJ1-6, the V gene TRBV5-1; 9 bases are a match to TRBD1. V dropped 3 bases and J dropped 10; count of bases not matched to a gene: 5. This CDR3 is built from 14 residues. Per the germline V gene, CDR1 is SGHRS and CDR2 is YFSETQ.